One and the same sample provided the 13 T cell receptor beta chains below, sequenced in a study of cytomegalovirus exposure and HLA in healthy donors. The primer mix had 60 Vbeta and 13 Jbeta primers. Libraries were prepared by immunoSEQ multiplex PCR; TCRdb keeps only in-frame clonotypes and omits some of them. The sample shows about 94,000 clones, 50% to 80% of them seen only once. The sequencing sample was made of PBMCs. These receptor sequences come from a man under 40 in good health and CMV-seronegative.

DNA for the CDR3: TGTGCCAGCAGTACAGGGGCTTTGAACACTGAAGCTTTCTTT. Protein product: CASSTGALNTEAFF. The V call is TRBV2, the J call TRBJ1-1, with 7 bases matching TRBD1. The CDR3 spans 14 residues. Trimming removed 5 bases from V and 0 bases from J; junction bases left unmatched: 3. Germline CDR1 SNHLY, CDR2 FYNNEI.

As DNA, the CDR3 is TGTGCCAGCAGCCAAACTCGGGGTAGAAGACTTAGCTCCTACAATGAGCAGTTCTTC. Encoded protein: CASSQTRGRRLSSYNEQFF. The J gene is TRBJ2-1, the V gene TRBV14; perhaps TRBD2 as D (5 bases). The CDR3 is 19 residues long. V lost 2 bases and J lost 0, with 20 bases in between. In germline, CDR1 is SGHDN, CDR2 FVKESK. Full variable domain (missing parts from reference TRBV14 and TRBJ2-1): EAGVTQFPSHSVIEKGQTVTLRCDPISGHDNLYWYRRVMGKEIKFLLHFVKESKQDESGMPNNRFLAERTGGTYSTLKVQPAELEDSGVYFCASSQTRGRRLSSYNEQFFGPGTRLTVL.

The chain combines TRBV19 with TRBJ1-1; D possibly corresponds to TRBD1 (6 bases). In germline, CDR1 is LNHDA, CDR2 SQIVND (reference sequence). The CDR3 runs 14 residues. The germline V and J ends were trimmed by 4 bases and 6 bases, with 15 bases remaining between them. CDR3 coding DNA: TGTGCCAGTAGTACCGAACAGGGTCGCGCTGAAGCTTTCTTT. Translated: CASSTEQGRAEAFF.

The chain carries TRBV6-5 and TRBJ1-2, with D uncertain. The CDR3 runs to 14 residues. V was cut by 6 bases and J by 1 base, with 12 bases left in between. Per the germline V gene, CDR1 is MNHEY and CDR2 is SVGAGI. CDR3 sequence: CASRDANSNYGYTF. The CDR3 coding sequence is TGTGCCAGCAGAGATGCAAACAGTAACTATGGCTACACCTTC.

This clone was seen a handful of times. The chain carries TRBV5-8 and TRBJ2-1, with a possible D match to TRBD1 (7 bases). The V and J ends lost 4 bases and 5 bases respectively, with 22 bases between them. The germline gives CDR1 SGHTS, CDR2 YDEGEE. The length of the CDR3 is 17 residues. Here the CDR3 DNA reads TGTGCCAGCAGCAGATCCTTAGCGCAGGGGGGACACAATGAGCAGTTCTTC. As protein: CASSRSLAQGGHNEQFF.

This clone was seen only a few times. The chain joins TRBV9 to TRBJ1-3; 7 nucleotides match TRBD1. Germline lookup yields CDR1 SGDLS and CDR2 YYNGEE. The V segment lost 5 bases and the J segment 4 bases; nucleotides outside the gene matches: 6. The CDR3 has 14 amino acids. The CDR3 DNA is TGTGCCAGCAGAGCGACAGGGTCCGGAAACACCATATATTTT. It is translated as CASRATGSGNTIYF.

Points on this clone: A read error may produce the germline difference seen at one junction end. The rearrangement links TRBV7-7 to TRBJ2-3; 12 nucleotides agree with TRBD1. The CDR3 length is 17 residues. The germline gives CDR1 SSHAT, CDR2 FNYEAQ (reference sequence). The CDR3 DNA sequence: TGTGCTAGCAGCGAAGCCGCCGGGACAGGGGGCATGGATACGCAGTATTTT. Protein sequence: CASSEAAGTGGMDTQYF.

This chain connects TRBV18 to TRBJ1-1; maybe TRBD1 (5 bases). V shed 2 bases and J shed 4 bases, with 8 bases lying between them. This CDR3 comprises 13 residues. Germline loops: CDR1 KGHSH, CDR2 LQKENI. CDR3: CASSPGAGTEAFF. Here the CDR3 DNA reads TGTGCCAGCTCACCAGGGGCAGGCACTGAAGCTTTCTTT.

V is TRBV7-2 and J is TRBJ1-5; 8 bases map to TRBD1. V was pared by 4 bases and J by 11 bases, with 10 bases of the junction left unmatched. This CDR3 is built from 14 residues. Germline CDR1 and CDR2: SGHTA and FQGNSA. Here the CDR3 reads CASSSDRAMGAQHF. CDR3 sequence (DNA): TGTGCCAGCAGCTCGGACAGGGCTATGGGGGCCCAGCATTTT.

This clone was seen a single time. The CDR3, as DNA: TGCAGCGTTGGGGGATGGGGAGGGCGAATCGGGGAGACCCAGTACTTC. Translated, it gives CSVGGWGGRIGETQYF. The chain is built from TRBV29-1 and TRBJ2-5, with 7 bases identical to TRBD2. The germline gives CDR1 SQVTM, CDR2 ANQGSEA. V shed 4 bases and J 5 bases; nucleotides not matched to a gene: 16. The CDR3 is made up of 16 amino acids.

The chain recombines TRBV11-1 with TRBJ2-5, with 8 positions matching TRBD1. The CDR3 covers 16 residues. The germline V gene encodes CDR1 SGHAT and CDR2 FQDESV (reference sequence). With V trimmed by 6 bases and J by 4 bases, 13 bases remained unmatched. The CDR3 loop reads CASSPIGQGARETQYF. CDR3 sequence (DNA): TGTGCCAGCAGTCCAATTGGGCAGGGGGCTCGAGAGACCCAGTACTTC.

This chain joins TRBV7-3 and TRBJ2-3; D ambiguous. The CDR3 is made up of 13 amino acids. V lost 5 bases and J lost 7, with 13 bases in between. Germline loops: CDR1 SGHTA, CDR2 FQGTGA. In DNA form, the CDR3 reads TGTGCCAGCAGCCGTGAGCCCTCAAATACGCAGTATTTT. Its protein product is CASSREPSNTQYF. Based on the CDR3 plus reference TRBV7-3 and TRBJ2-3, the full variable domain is GAGVSQTPSNKVTEKGKYVELRCDPISGHTALYWYRQSLGQGPEFLIYFQGTGAADDSGLPNDRFFAVRPEGSVSTLKIQRTERGDSAVYLCASSREPSNTQYFGPGTRLTVL.

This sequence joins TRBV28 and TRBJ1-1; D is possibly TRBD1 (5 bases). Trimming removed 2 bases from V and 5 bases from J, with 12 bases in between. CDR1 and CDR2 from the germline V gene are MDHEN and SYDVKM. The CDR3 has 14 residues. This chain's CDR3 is CASSLRLGGTEAFF. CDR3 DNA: TGTGCCAGCAGTTTACGGCTTGGGGGGACTGAAGCTTTCTTT. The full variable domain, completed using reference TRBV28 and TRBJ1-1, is DVKVTQSSRYLVKRTGEKVFLECVQDMDHENMFWYRQDPGLGLRLIYFSYDVKMKEKGDIPEGYSVSREKKERFSLILESASTNQTSMYLCASSLRLGGTEAFFGQGTRLTVV.